This TCR beta chain derives from a study of T cell repertoires in cytomegalovirus infection. Study information: Public TCR beta signatures marked donors with CMV infection and the matching HLA. General study points: Cumulative frequency (of public TCR beta family members) identified carriers of CMV plus the relevant HLA. HLA-C-restricted, CMV-specific TCR beta clonotypes were dominant ex vivo.

This clonotype was counted at least ten times. What it binds is not known. TCRdb recomputed calls from the reads with MiXCR, one row per CDR3 protein. Counted here are around 530,000 distinct CDR3 sequences, about 15% occurring once; the ten biggest clones make up roughly 25%. Looked up from germline, CDR1 is SGHAT and CDR2 is FQNNGV. The length of the CDR3 is 14 residues. V lost 0 bases and J 2 bases, leaving 8 bases between the germline ends. Sequenced input: CD8+ T cells from PBMCs. This receptor was identified in a human donor in good health (CMV status not recorded). Some clones in this sample may be carry-over from other donors' samples. The chain recombines TRBV11-2 with TRBJ2-7; D not resolved. This CDR3 reads CASSLEYGPYEQYF. DNA for the CDR3: TGTGCCAGCAGCTTAGAGTACGGTCCCTACGAGCAGTACTTC.